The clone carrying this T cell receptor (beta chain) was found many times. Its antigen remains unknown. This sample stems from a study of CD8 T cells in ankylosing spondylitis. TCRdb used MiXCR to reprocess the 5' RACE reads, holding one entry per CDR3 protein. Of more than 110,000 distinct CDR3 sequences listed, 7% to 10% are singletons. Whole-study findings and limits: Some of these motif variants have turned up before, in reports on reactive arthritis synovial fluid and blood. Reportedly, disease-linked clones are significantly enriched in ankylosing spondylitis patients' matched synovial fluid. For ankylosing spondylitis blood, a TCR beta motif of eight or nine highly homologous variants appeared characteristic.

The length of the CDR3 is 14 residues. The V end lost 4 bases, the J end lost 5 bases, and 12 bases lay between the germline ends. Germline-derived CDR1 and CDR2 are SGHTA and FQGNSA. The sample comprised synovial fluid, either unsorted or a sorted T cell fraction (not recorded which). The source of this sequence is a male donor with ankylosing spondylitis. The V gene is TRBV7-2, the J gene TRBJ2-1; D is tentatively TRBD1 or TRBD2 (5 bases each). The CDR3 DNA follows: TGTGCCAGCAGCTCGGGACGGACCAACAATGAGCAGTTCTTC. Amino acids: CASSSGRTNNEQFF.